The rows below give T cell receptor beta chains drawn from one sample of a study of TIL therapy for anti-PD-1-resistant metastatic lung cancer. Here immunoSEQ multiplex PCR was the method, and the copy in TCRdb shows in-frame clones only, minus some. The sample yields fewer than 60,000 clones, 86% seen once. Sample: blood, taken at baseline. The receptors stem from a person between 25 and 79 years old with non-small cell lung cancer. Each CDR3 is given with its conserved first and last residue. Each record gives: CDR3 protein, CDR3 DNA, D gene, V gene, clone size, J gene. The D gene is left open where the match is weak. A clone size is listed for some rows: how often the clone was seen (once, few, many), or a class if it is expanded.

CASSLVGQDEQFF	TGTGCCAGCAGCTTAGTAGGACAGGATGAGCAGTTCTTC	TRBD1	TRBV7-9	NA	TRBJ2-1
CASSLEGGELFF	TGTGCCAGCAGTTTAGAGGGCGGGGAGCTGTTTTTT	NA	TRBV12-3/TRBV12-4	NA	TRBJ2-2
CASSPDGRPQDTQYF	TGTGCCAGCAGCCCCGACGGCCGCCCCCAGGATACGCAGTATTTT	NA	TRBV7-6	NA	TRBJ2-3
CATSDLPSAWEQYF	TGTGCCACCAGTGATTTACCTAGCGCGTGGGAGCAGTACTTC	NA	TRBV24-1	NA	TRBJ2-7
CATRGEIGELFF	TGTGCCACCAGAGGGGAAATCGGGGAGCTGTTTTTT	NA	TRBV24-1	NA	TRBJ2-2
CSVPDGEQFF	TGCAGCGTTCCCGACGGTGAGCAGTTCTTC	NA	TRBV29-1	NA	TRBJ2-1
CASSIDPDRGFAGANVLTF	TGTGCCAGTAGTATAGATCCAGACAGGGGGTTCGCTGGGGCCAACGTCCTGACTTTC	TRBD1	TRBV19	NA	TRBJ2-6
CASSQTGQGYYEQYF	TGTGCCAGCAGCCAAACGGGACAGGGGTACTACGAGCAGTACTTC	TRBD1	TRBV3-1/TRBV3-2	NA	TRBJ2-7
CASSANKMNTEAFF	TGCGCCAGCAGTGCAAACAAAATGAACACTGAAGCTTTCTTT	NA	TRBV10-2	NA	TRBJ1-1
CASSETSGGTDTQYF	TGCGCCAGCAGTGAGACTAGCGGGGGCACAGATACGCAGTATTTT	TRBD2	TRBV4-1	NA	TRBJ2-3
CASSDTTGGETQYF	TGTGCCAGCAGTGATACTACGGGGGGTGAGACCCAGTACTTC	TRBD2	TRBV2	NA	TRBJ2-5
CASSPGSRYRTDTQYF	TGTGCCAGCTCACCAGGGTCTAGATACCGCACAGATACGCAGTATTTT	NA	TRBV18	NA	TRBJ2-3
CAGQGRGLHGYTF	TGTGCCGGTCAGGGCAGGGGGCTTCATGGCTACACCTTC	TRBD1	TRBV3-1/TRBV3-2	NA	TRBJ1-2
CASSLAPQETQYF	TGCGCCAGCAGCTTGGCTCCCCAAGAGACCCAGTACTTC	NA	TRBV5-1	NA	TRBJ2-5
CSASSTGANVLTF	TGCAGTGCTAGTTCCACTGGGGCCAACGTCCTGACTTTC	NA	TRBV20-1	NA	TRBJ2-6
CASSEGGRTSTDTQYF	TGCGCCAGTTCGGAGGGGGGGCGGACTAGCACAGATACGCAGTATTTT	NA	TRBV5-1	NA	TRBJ2-3
CATSDFSAGPYNEQFF	TGTGCCACCAGTGATTTTTCAGCGGGACCTTACAATGAGCAGTTCTTC	TRBD2	TRBV24-1	once	TRBJ2-1
CASSLASGTDTQYF	TGTGCCAGCAGTTTAGCTAGCGGGACAGATACGCAGTATTTT	TRBD2	TRBV11-2	NA	TRBJ2-3
CASSWPTGVRLGDTQYF	TGTGCCAGCAGCTGGCCCACAGGGGTTAGGCTGGGAGATACGCAGTATTTT	TRBD1	TRBV5-6	NA	TRBJ2-3
CASSYSPGTGTDTQYF	TGTGCCAGCAGTTACTCACCCGGGACTGGGACAGATACGCAGTATTTT	NA	TRBV6-2/TRBV6-3	NA	TRBJ2-3
CATSRDALNTEAFF	TGTGCCACCAGCAGAGACGCACTGAACACTGAAGCTTTCTTT	NA	TRBV15	NA	TRBJ1-1
CASSVVGTAEQYF	TGTGCCAGCAGCGTAGTCGGGACTGCCGAGCAGTACTTC	NA	TRBV9	NA	TRBJ2-7
CASSPQGGDGYTF	TGTGCCAGCTCACCACAGGGTGGGGATGGCTACACCTTC	NA	TRBV18	NA	TRBJ1-2
CASSSDRQETQYF	TGCGCCAGCAGCTCGGACAGACAAGAGACCCAGTACTTC	NA	TRBV5-1	NA	TRBJ2-5
CASINAGGHEQYF	TGTGCCAGCATTAATGCGGGGGGTCACGAGCAGTACTTC	TRBD2	TRBV25-1	few	TRBJ2-7
CASSERGQQYF	TGTGCCAGCAGTGAAAGAGGGCAGCAGTACTTC	NA	TRBV2	NA	TRBJ2-7
CASSPVRLADEYEQYF	TGTGCCAGCTCACCAGTCCGACTAGCGGACGAGTACGAGCAGTACTTC	TRBD2	TRBV18	NA	TRBJ2-7
CAWSGVFSGANVLTF	TGTGCCTGGAGTGGTGTGTTCTCTGGGGCCAACGTCCTGACTTTC	NA	TRBV30	few	TRBJ2-6
CSASEPSSYEQYF	TGCAGTGCTAGTGAGCCTTCTTCCTACGAGCAGTACTTC	NA	TRBV20-1	few	TRBJ2-7
CASSLRVPPPGELFF	TGTGCCAGCAGTTTACGGGTGCCCCCTCCCGGGGAGCTGTTTTTT	NA	TRBV27	NA	TRBJ2-2
CASSFRSYEQYF	TGTGCCAGCAGTTTTAGATCCTACGAGCAGTACTTC	NA	TRBV7-9	NA	TRBJ2-7
CASSSTTATGINYGYTF	TGTGCCAGCAGCTCGACAACCGCGACAGGGATTAACTATGGCTACACCTTC	TRBD1	TRBV7-9	NA	TRBJ1-2
CASSPDSGYEQYF	TGTGCCAGCTCACCAGACTCGGGGTACGAGCAGTACTTC	NA	TRBV18	NA	TRBJ2-7
CASSLGSDYGYTF	TGTGCCAGCAGCTTGGGGTCAGATTATGGCTACACCTTC	NA	TRBV5-8	NA	TRBJ1-2
CASSRRQEGRVSPLHF	TGTGCCAGCAGCCGAAGACAGGAGGGAAGGGTCTCACCCCTCCACTTT	NA	TRBV5-4	NA	TRBJ1-6
CASSPPGTDTEAFF	TGTGCCAGCAGCCCCCCAGGGACGGACACTGAAGCTTTCTTT	NA	TRBV9	NA	TRBJ1-1
CASSLPPNEQFF	TGTGCCAGCAGCTTACCCCCTAATGAGCAGTTCTTC	NA	TRBV7-9	NA	TRBJ2-1
CAWSPQMGRGAKNIQYF	TGTGCCTGGAGTCCCCAAATGGGCAGGGGGGCCAAAAACATTCAGTACTTC	TRBD1	TRBV30	NA	TRBJ2-4
CASSRGTSGIEQYF	TGCGCCAGCAGCAGAGGGACTAGCGGCATTGAGCAGTACTTC	TRBD2	TRBV5-1	NA	TRBJ2-7
CASSSGGWYNEQFF	TGTGCCAGCAGCTCAGGGGGTTGGTACAATGAGCAGTTCTTC	TRBD1	TRBV7-3	once	TRBJ2-1
CASSMPSGTDTQYF	TGTGCCAGTAGTATGCCTAGCGGCACAGATACGCAGTATTTT	NA	TRBV19	NA	TRBJ2-3
CATSDGGGNEQFF	TGTGCCACCAGTGATGGGGGAGGAAATGAGCAGTTCTTC	NA	TRBV24-1	NA	TRBJ2-1
CASITLARNDLEQYF	TGTGCCAGCATTACTCTAGCGCGAAACGATCTCGAGCAGTACTTC	NA	TRBV6-4	NA	TRBJ2-7
CASSLGGSSYEQYF	TGTGCCAGCAGTTTAGGTGGGAGCTCCTACGAGCAGTACTTC	NA	TRBV6-2/TRBV6-3	NA	TRBJ2-7
CASSPLTGITGELFF	TGTGCCAGCAGTCCCCTGACAGGAATCACCGGGGAGCTGTTTTTT	NA	TRBV27	NA	TRBJ2-2
CASRGQGDYEQYF	TGCGCCAGCAGGGGACAGGGGGACTACGAGCAGTACTTC	TRBD1	TRBV5-1	NA	TRBJ2-7